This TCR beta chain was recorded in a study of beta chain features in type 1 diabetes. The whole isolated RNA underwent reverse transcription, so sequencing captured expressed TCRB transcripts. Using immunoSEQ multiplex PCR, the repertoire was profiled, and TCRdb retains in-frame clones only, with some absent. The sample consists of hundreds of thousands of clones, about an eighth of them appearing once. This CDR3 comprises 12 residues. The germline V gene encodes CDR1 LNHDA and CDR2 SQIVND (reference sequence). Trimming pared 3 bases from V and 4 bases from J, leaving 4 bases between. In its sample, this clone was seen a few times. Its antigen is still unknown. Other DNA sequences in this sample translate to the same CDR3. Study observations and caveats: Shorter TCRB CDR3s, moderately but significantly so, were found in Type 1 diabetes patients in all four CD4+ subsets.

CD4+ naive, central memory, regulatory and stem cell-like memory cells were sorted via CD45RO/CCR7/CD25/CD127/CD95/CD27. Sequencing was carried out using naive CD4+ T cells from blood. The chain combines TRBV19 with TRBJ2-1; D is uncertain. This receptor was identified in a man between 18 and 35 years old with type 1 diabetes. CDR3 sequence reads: CASSMGYNEQFF. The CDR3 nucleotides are TGTGCCAGTAGTATGGGATACAATGAGCAGTTCTTC.